These 20 T cell receptor beta chains share one sample of origin, sequenced in a study of blood T cell repertoires in COVID-19. Sequenced by immunoSEQ multiplex PCR; TCRdb stores in-frame clones only, minus some. The sample holds 350,000 to 450,000 clones, around 87% seen once. The sample taken for sequencing was peripheral blood. Receptor source: a woman aged 55 to 70 with COVID-19, enrolled during active disease.

The J gene is TRBJ2-7, the V gene TRBV6-6; 7 bases align to TRBD1. Germline assignment: CDR1 MNHNY and CDR2 SVGAGI (reference sequence). After removal of 5 bases from V and 3 bases from J, the junction contained 13 bases not matched to a gene. The length of the CDR3 is 16 residues. CDR3 region: CASSIQGTTGYYEQYF. The CDR3 region has the DNA TGTGCCAGCAGTATACAGGGGACGACAGGCTACTACGAGCAGTACTTC.

The V and J genes are TRBV19 and TRBJ2-7, with 7 bases fitting TRBD2. The CDR3 sequence is 13 residues long. Trimming removed 8 bases from V and 7 bases from J; junction bases left unmatched: 11. Germline V gene data show CDR1 as LNHDA and CDR2 as SQIVND (reference sequence). CDR3 loop: CASQAGSPLEQYF. In DNA form, the CDR3 reads TGTGCCAGTCAAGCGGGGTCGCCCCTGGAGCAGTACTTC.

This clone appeared once. In nucleotides, the CDR3 is TGTGCCAGCAGCCTCCTTACTAGCGTACACGAGCAGTACTTC. This codes for CASSLLTSVHEQYF. V usage is TRBV7-8 and J usage is TRBJ2-7, with 7 bases fitting TRBD2. Losses at the gene ends were 5 bases for V and 5 bases for J; bases not matched to a gene: 9. This CDR3 comprises 14 residues. Germline CDR1 SGHVS, CDR2 FQNEAQ.

The genes are TRBV2 and TRBJ1-6; 9 nucleotides line up with TRBD1. The CDR3 length is 15 residues. The trim removed 5 bases at V and 4 bases at J, leaving 3 bases unmatched. The V gene's germline CDR1 is SNHLY and CDR2 FYNNEI. The DNA for the CDR3 is TGTGCCAGCAGTTCAGGACAGGGGTATAATTCACCCCTCCACTTT. It codes for CASSSGQGYNSPLHF.

The chain joins TRBV18 to TRBJ2-3; D might be TRBD1 (5 bases). Per the germline V gene, CDR1 is KGHSH and CDR2 is LQKENI. The ends were cut back, 0 bases at V and 0 bases at J, with 10 bases in the middle. There are 16 residues in the CDR3. CDR3: CASSPPGASSTDTQYF. Written as DNA, the CDR3 is TGTGCCAGCTCACCACCAGGGGCATCGAGCACAGATACGCAGTATTTT. The complete variable domain, with remaining parts taken from reference TRBV18 and TRBJ2-3, reads NAGVMQNPRHLVRRRGQEARLRCSPMKGHSHVYWYRQLPEEGLKFMVYLQKENIIDESGMPKERFSAEFPKEGPSILRIQQVVRGDSAAYFCASSPPGASSTDTQYFGPGTRLTVL.

The chain combines TRBV24-1 with TRBJ2-1; no clear D gene. The germline CDR1 and CDR2 sequences are KGHDR and SFDVKD. The CDR3 totals 12 residues. V was pared by 6 bases and J by 10 bases, with 12 bases between. The CDR3 nucleotides are TGTGCCACCAGTTCCCGGGTTCCCGAGCAGTTCTTC. It encodes CATSSRVPEQFF.

J is TRBJ2-7 and V is TRBV2; a possible D gene is TRBD2 (5 bases). Trimming cost V 0 bases and J 3 bases, with 6 bases left between them. Germline V gene sequence: CDR1 SNHLY, CDR2 FYNNEI. The CDR3 is made up of 13 amino acids. CDR3 DNA: TGTGCCAGCAGTGAAGCGGCGGGCTACGAGCAGTACTTC. This codes for CASSEAAGYEQYF.

The V call is TRBV19, the J call TRBJ1-6; no firm D call. With 1 base removed from V and 10 bases from J, the gap between germline ends came to 11 bases. Germline CDR1 reads LNHDA; CDR2 reads SQIVND (reference sequence). The CDR3 covers 14 residues. The CDR3 reads CASSIAVGESPLHF. CDR3 bases: TGTGCCAGTAGTATAGCAGTCGGGGAATCACCCCTCCACTTT.

V gene TRBV11-2 combines with J gene TRBJ2-2; D possibly corresponds to TRBD1 (6 bases). This CDR3 contains 15 residues. The germline gives CDR1 SGHAT, CDR2 FQNNGV. V shed 6 bases and J shed 6 bases, with 17 bases lying between them. The CDR3 coding sequence is TGTGCCAGCAGTCTCAGGGGAGTTCTACCCGGGGAGCTGTTTTTT. This encodes CASSLRGVLPGELFF.

This clone was seen a handful of times. V is TRBV30 and J is TRBJ1-1, with D maybe TRBD1 (5 bases). Trimming pared 1 base from V and 8 bases from J, leaving 11 bases between. This CDR3 spans 12 amino acids. Per germline, CDR1 GTSNPN and CDR2 SVGIG (reference sequence). The CDR3 DNA follows: TGTGCCTGGAGTGAGGGGAATAAAGAAGCTTTCTTT. Translation gives CAWSEGNKEAFF.

The table lists this clone with a count of one. The chain employs TRBV6-6 and TRBJ1-3; D remains unclear. This CDR3 region has 15 residues. Germline CDR1 reads MNHNY; CDR2 reads SVGAGI (reference sequence). V was clipped by 5 bases and J by 4 bases, with 15 bases between them. This CDR3 reads CASSTPGSAGNTIYF. CDR3 in DNA: TGTGCCAGCAGTACCCCAGGATCTGCAGGAAACACCATATATTTT.

V gene TRBV4-2 combines with J gene TRBJ2-3; a weak D match, TRBD2 (6 bases). The V end lost 5 bases, the J end lost 0 bases, and 15 bases lay between the germline ends. The CDR3 is made up of 16 amino acids. Germline V lookup: CDR1 LGHNA, CDR2 YNFKEQ. CDR3 sequence (DNA): TGTGCCAGCAGCTTAGGGGAACTAGCTAGCACAGATACGCAGTATTTT. It yields the protein CASSLGELASTDTQYF.

This clone was observed a single time. The CDR3 DNA reads TGTGCCAGCAGCGCCCCGACTAGCGGGGTTGACGAGCAGTACTTC. Amino acid sequence: CASSAPTSGVDEQYF. The gene calls are TRBV3-1 (or the pseudogene TRBV3-2) and TRBJ2-7; 11 bases fit TRBD2. Germline trimming cut 5 bases from V and 5 bases from J; bases unmatched to any gene: 8. The germline CDR1 and CDR2 sequences are LGHDT and YNNKEL (reference sequence). This CDR3 has 15 amino acids.

The chain links TRBV7-6 to TRBJ1-3; D remains ambiguous. V dropped 4 bases and J dropped 0 bases, with 25 bases sitting between them. The V gene's germline CDR1 is SGHVS and CDR2 FNYEAQ. The CDR3 length is 20 residues. CDR3 residues: CASSSRRSGILPFSGNTIYF. The DNA for the CDR3 is TGTGCCAGCAGCTCCCGTCGCTCCGGGATCCTTCCTTTCTCTGGAAACACCATATATTTT.

This chain connects TRBV16 to TRBJ2-7; 8 bases fit TRBD2. The CDR3 is 13 amino acids. The V gene end was trimmed by 0 bases and the J gene end by 5 bases; junction bases not matched to a gene: 0. CDR1 KGHSY and CDR2 FQNENV come from the germline V gene. CDR3 nucleotides: TGTGCCAGCAGCCAATCCGGGGGGGACGAGCAGTACTTC. Its translation is CASSQSGGDEQYF.

The chain uses TRBV7-9 and TRBJ1-1, with 7 positions matching TRBD1. V gave up 10 bases and J gave up 5 bases; unmatched junction bases: 13. This CDR3 region has 14 residues. Per the germline V gene, CDR1 is SEHNR and CDR2 is FQNEAQ (reference sequence). The CDR3 nucleotides are TGTGCCATCGCAAGGCTGGGACAGCTTACTGAAGCTTTCTTT. This sequence encodes CAIARLGQLTEAFF.

J is TRBJ1-1 and V is TRBV6-5, with 8 bases matching TRBD1. This CDR3 contains 15 residues. Trimming removed 3 bases from V and 6 bases from J; junction bases left unmatched: 9. CDR1 and CDR2 from the germline V gene are MNHEY and SVGAGI. CDR3 loop: CASSYSPGQGAEAFF. For the CDR3, the DNA is TGTGCCAGCAGTTATAGCCCCGGACAGGGCGCTGAAGCTTTCTTT.

This clone was recorded a few times. The V call is TRBV2, the J call TRBJ1-5; 8 positions match TRBD1. The length of the CDR3 is 15 residues. Germline CDR1 and CDR2: SNHLY and FYNNEI. V trimming: 4 bases; J trimming: 3 bases; junction bases outside the gene matches: 5. The CDR3 nucleotides read TGTGCCAGCAGTGGCACAGGGGGGAACAATCAGCCCCAGCATTTT. Amino acid sequence: CASSGTGGNNQPQHF. Based on the CDR3 plus reference TRBV2 and TRBJ1-5, the full variable domain is EPEVTQTPSHQVTQMGQEVILRCVPISNHLYFYWYRQILGQKVEFLVSFYNNEISEKSEIFDDQFSVERPDGSNFTLKIRSTKLEDSAMYFCASSGTGGNNQPQHFGDGTRLSIL.

The chain carries TRBV11-3 and TRBJ2-2, with TRBD2 matching over 7 bases. CDR1 and CDR2 from the germline V gene are SGHNT and YENEEA. After removal of 6 bases from V and 5 bases from J, the junction contained 6 bases not matched to a gene. The CDR3 contains 14 residues. CDR3 region: CASRTTGGTGELFF. CDR3 in DNA: TGTGCCAGCAGAACGACGGGGGGAACCGGGGAGCTGTTTTTT.

This rearrangement joins TRBV10-1 to TRBJ1-1; D perhaps matches TRBD1 (5 bases). From germline, CDR1 is WNHNN and CDR2 SYGVQD (reference sequence). This CDR3 region has 13 residues. V dropped 0 bases and J dropped 8 bases, with 10 bases sitting between them. The CDR3 here is CASSESMGLEAFF. The CDR3 DNA reads as TGCGCCAGCAGTGAGTCGATGGGACTGGAAGCTTTCTTT.